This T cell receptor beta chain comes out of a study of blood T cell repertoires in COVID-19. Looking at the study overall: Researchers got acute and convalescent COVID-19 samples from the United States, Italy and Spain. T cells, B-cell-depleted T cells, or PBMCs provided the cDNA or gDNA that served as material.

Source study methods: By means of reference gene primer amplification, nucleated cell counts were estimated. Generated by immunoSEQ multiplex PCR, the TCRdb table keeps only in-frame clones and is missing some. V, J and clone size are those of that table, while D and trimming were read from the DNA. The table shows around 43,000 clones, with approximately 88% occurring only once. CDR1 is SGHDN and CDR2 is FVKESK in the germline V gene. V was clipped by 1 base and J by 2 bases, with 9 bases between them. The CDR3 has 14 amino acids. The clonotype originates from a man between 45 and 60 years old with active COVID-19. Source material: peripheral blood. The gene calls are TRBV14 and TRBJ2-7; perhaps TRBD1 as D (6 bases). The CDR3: CASSQGTVTYEQYF. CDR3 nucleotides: TGTGCCAGCAGCCAAGGGACAGTGACCTACGAGCAGTACTTC.